This TCR beta chain was captured in a study of T cell responses to AZD1222 COVID-19 vaccine. Data came from immunoSEQ multiplex PCR; TCRdb stores just in-frame clones and leaves some out. The table records over 100,000 clones, nearly 95% of them present only once. V shed 4 bases and J shed 5 bases, with 11 bases lying between them. Germline V gives CDR1 SNHLY, CDR2 FYNNEI. This CDR3 contains 13 residues. This chain connects TRBV2 to TRBJ2-5, with no clear D. Material: peripheral blood, obtained on day 0 of AZD1222 vaccination. The sequence was obtained from an adult in good health. The CDR3 here is CASSVEVKETQYF. CDR3 DNA sequence: TGTGCCAGCAGTGTTGAAGTTAAGGAGACCCAGTACTTC.